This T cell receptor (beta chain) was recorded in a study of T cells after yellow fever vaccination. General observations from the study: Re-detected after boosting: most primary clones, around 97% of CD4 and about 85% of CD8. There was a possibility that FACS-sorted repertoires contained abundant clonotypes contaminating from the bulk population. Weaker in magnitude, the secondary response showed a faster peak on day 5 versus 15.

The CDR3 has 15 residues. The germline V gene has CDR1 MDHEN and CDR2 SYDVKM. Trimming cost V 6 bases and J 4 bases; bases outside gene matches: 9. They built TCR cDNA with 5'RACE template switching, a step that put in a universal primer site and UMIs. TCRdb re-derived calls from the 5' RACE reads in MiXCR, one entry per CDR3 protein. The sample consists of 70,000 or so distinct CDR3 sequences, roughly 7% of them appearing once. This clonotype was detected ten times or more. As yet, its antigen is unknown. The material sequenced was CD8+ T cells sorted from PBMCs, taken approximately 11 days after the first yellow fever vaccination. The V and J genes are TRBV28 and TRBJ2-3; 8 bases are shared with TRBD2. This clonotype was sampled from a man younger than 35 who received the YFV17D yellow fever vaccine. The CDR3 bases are TGTGCCAGCAGCCCCCGGGGGGGCCCCGCAGATACGCAGTATTTT. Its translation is CASSPRGGPADTQYF.